The 14 T cell receptor beta chains listed next were all sequenced from one sample in a study of blood T cell repertoires in COVID-19 (dated by TCRdb to between 2020 and 2021). Receptors were amplified or captured by the immunoSEQ multiplex PCR assay. Here the immuneACCESS table is served through TCRdb, limited to in-frame sequences with V and J called. Missing clones are a known gap in these copies; in checked studies unresolved V genes cover under half, and the rest lacks a known reason. The sample contains 140,000 or so clones, around 80% of them found a single time. The ten largest clones represent 1.5% to 2% of the sample. Sequencing input: PBMCs or T cells enriched from blood (not recorded which). These TCRs come from a woman under 30 who had been exposed to COVID-19.

V and J are TRBV6-4 and TRBJ2-3; 11 bases are shared with TRBD1. V trimming: 3 bases; J trimming: 4 bases; junction bases outside the gene matches: 0. The germline CDR1 and CDR2 sequences are MRHNA and SNTAGT. The CDR3 is 14 amino acids. CDR3 protein: CASSEGQGADTQYF. CDR3 nucleotide sequence: TGTGCCAGCAGTGAGGGACAGGGGGCAGATACGCAGTATTTT.

The chain combines TRBV6-5 with TRBJ1-2; D gene unclear. V gave up 10 bases and J gave up 5 bases, with 17 bases separating them. The CDR3 consists of 13 residues. CDR1 MNHEY and CDR2 SVGAGI come from the germline V gene. Here the CDR3 DNA reads TGTGCCACGACCGAGGGTGTAGCTTATGGCTACACCTTC. The encoded protein is CATTEGVAYGYTF.

This rearrangement joins TRBV7-9 to TRBJ2-7; 8 bases agree with TRBD1. Per the germline V gene, CDR1 is SEHNR and CDR2 is FQNEAQ (reference sequence). The CDR3 has 14 amino acids. V gave up 5 bases and J gave up 4 bases; unmatched junction bases: 7. The CDR3 DNA follows: TGTGCCAGCAGCCACATAGGACAGGGTTACGAGCAGTACTTC. Its translation: CASSHIGQGYEQYF. Using reference TRBV7-9 and TRBJ2-7 for the parts outside the CDR3, the full variable domain is DTGVSQNPRHKITKRGQNVTFRCDPISEHNRLYWYRQTLGQGPEFLTYFQNEAQLEKSRLLSDRFSAERPKGSFSTLEIQRTEQGDSAMYLCASSHIGQGYEQYFGPGTRLTVT.

The chain has TRBV20-1 and TRBJ2-7; TRBD1 agrees at 9 bases. V dropped 3 bases and J dropped 6; count of bases not matched to a gene: 12. Germline values: CDR1 DFQATT, CDR2 SNEGSKA (reference sequence). This CDR3 is built from 15 residues. The CDR3 spells CSASLPGTGKGEQYF. The CDR3 DNA reads TGCAGTGCTAGTCTTCCCGGGACAGGGAAGGGCGAGCAGTACTTC.

The chain links TRBV6-5 to TRBJ2-3; D is unresolved. V lost 6 bases and J lost 4, with 14 bases in between. The CDR3 has 14 amino acids. Germline V CDR1 and CDR2: MNHEY, SVGAGI. This CDR3 reads CASSRLLGADTQYF. The DNA of the CDR3 is TGTGCCAGCAGCCGACTTTTAGGAGCAGATACGCAGTATTTT.

This clone is a singleton in its sample. The gene calls are TRBV2 and TRBJ1-2; D is possibly TRBD1 (6 bases). Germline V lookup: CDR1 SNHLY, CDR2 FYNNEI. Trimming shortened V by 1 base and J by 8 bases, and 17 bases separated the two germline ends. The CDR3 has 15 residues. In DNA, the CDR3 is TGTGCCAGCAGTGAAGTACGGGGGGGCGCATCCGGCTACACCTTC. It encodes CASSEVRGGASGYTF. Supplemented by reference TRBV2 and TRBJ1-2, the full variable domain reads EPEVTQTPSHQVTQMGQEVILRCVPISNHLYFYWYRQILGQKVEFLVSFYNNEISEKSEIFDDQFSVERPDGSNFTLKIRSTKLEDSAMYFCASSEVRGGASGYTFGSGTRLTVV.

The DNA of the CDR3 is TGCGCCAGCAGCGATTACACGGAGCAGTACTTC. Its protein is CASSDYTEQYF. This rearrangement joins TRBV10-2 to TRBJ2-7, with D unresolved. With 6 bases removed from V and 7 bases from J, the gap between germline ends came to 10 bases. Germline V CDR1 and CDR2: WSHSY, SAAADI. The CDR3 has 11 amino acids.

This rearrangement joins TRBV28 to TRBJ2-7, with 8 bases matching TRBD1. The V gene end was trimmed by 2 bases and the J gene end by 7 bases; junction bases not matched to a gene: 7. The CDR3 is 14 residues long. The germline V gene has CDR1 MDHEN and CDR2 SYDVKM. CDR3 bases: TGTGCCAGCAGTTTAGCCAGGGGGCTATGGGAGCAGTACTTC. Its protein is CASSLARGLWEQYF.

This sequence joins TRBV5-1 and TRBJ2-3; D might be TRBD2 (6 bases). Trimming pared 0 bases from V and 2 bases from J, leaving 7 bases between. CDR1 and CDR2 from the germline V gene are SGHRS and YFSETQ. The CDR3 is 14 residues long. This CDR3 reads CASSLGGNTDTQYF. The CDR3, as DNA: TGCGCCAGCAGCTTGGGCGGGAACACAGATACGCAGTATTTT.

The chain is built from TRBV5-4 and TRBJ1-2; a weak D match, TRBD1 (5 bases). The V gene lost 2 bases and the J gene lost 0 bases, with 17 bases spanning the gap. Germline loops: CDR1 SGHNT, CDR2 YYREEE (reference sequence). The CDR3 spans 17 residues. The CDR3 protein is CASSLKFTTTANYGYTF. CDR3 sequence (DNA): TGTGCCAGCAGCTTAAAATTCACGACGACAGCTAACTATGGCTACACCTTC.

The chain recombines TRBV3-1 (or the pseudogene TRBV3-2) with TRBJ1-6; D uncertain. The germline V and J ends were trimmed by 2 bases and 7 bases, with 18 bases remaining between them. The CDR3 is 17 residues long. CDR1 LGHDT and CDR2 YNNKEL come from the germline V gene (reference sequence). This chain's CDR3 is CASSQQPVYSSNSPLHF. DNA of the CDR3: TGTGCCAGCAGCCAACAACCCGTCTACTCCTCGAATTCACCCCTCCACTTT.

The chain carries TRBV30 and TRBJ2-1; D is undetermined. This CDR3 comprises 11 residues. The V end lost 5 bases, the J end lost 3 bases, and 5 bases lay between the germline ends. Germline CDR1 and CDR2: GTSNPN and SVGIG (reference sequence). CDR3 in amino acids: CAWSVYNEQFF. The CDR3 nucleotides are TGTGCCTGGTCCGTCTACAATGAGCAGTTCTTC.

This chain connects TRBV4-3 to TRBJ2-4, with a weak D call TRBD1 (5 bases). V dropped 0 bases and J dropped 7 bases, with 22 bases sitting between them. CDR3 size: 18 residues. Germline V CDR1 and CDR2: LGHNA, YSLEER. Written as DNA, the CDR3 is TGCGCCAGCAGCCAAGATTCGACAGTACTATCTTCTGGGAACATTCAGTACTTC. Translation gives CASSQDSTVLSSGNIQYF.

The rearrangement links TRBV3-1 (or the pseudogene TRBV3-2) to TRBJ2-2; 11 positions agree with TRBD2. CDR1 is LGHDT, CDR2 YNNKEL, per germline (reference sequence). The CDR3 has 16 residues. With V trimmed by 3 bases and J by 4 bases, 4 bases remained unmatched. The CDR3 spells CASSHLAGGSTGELFF. The CDR3 region has the DNA TGTGCCAGCAGCCACCTAGCGGGAGGCTCCACCGGGGAGCTGTTTTTT.